The 9 T cell receptor beta chains presented below share a single source sample, sequenced in a study of shared clonotypes between healthy human individuals. The repertoire was sequenced with immunoSEQ multiplex PCR; TCRdb's copy has only in-frame clones and lacks some. This sample has 100,000 to 120,000 clones, with about two thirds found just once. The sequencing input was memory CD8+ T cells sorted from blood. Indicated subset: CD45RO+ cells pooled with CCR7-negative TemRA cells. These receptors were collected from a young woman in good health.

The chain links TRBV5-6 to TRBJ2-7, with 11 positions matching TRBD1. Germline loops: CDR1 SGHDT, CDR2 YYEEEE. This CDR3 spans 15 amino acids. With 2 bases clipped from V and 2 bases from J, the junction kept 3 bases outside the gene matches. The CDR3 protein is CASSFPGQGAYEQYF. The CDR3 nucleotides are TGTGCCAGCAGCTTCCCGGGACAGGGGGCCTACGAGCAGTACTTC.

The V call is TRBV20-1, the J call TRBJ2-1, with D uncertain. Germline V gene data show CDR1 as DFQATT and CDR2 as SNEGSKA (reference sequence). The CDR3 has 10 amino acids. V gave up 1 base and J gave up 10 bases, with 5 bases separating them. CDR3 DNA sequence: TGCAGTGCTAGAGGGGGAGAGCAGTTCTTC. Protein product: CSARGGEQFF.

The gene calls are TRBV27 and TRBJ2-3; D unclear. Germline V gives CDR1 MNHEY, CDR2 SMNVEV (reference sequence). The CDR3 sequence is 15 residues long. V lost 0 bases to trimming and J lost 3 bases, with 10 bases between them. CDR3 loop: CASSLSGLETDTQYF. The CDR3 nucleotides are TGTGCCAGCAGTTTATCAGGGCTAGAGACAGATACGCAGTATTTT.

The CDR3 region has the DNA TGTGCCAGCAGCTCGTCCGGGACCCCCACCTACGAGCAGTACTTC. Translating gives CASSSSGTPTYEQYF. The chain carries TRBV13 and TRBJ2-7; D possibly matches TRBD1 or TRBD2 (5 bases each). Germline V lookup: CDR1 PRHDT, CDR2 FYEKMQ (reference sequence). Trimming removed 4 bases at V and 2 bases at J, with 15 bases between. This CDR3 contains 15 residues.

This chain uses TRBV7-9 with TRBJ2-1, with a possible D match to TRBD2 (5 bases). This CDR3 comprises 15 residues. Trimming stripped 3 bases from V and 0 bases from J, with 9 bases between. Germline CDR1 reads SEHNR; CDR2 reads FQNEAQ (reference sequence). The CDR3 region is CASSLEENSYNEQFF. CDR3 sequence (DNA): TGTGCCAGCAGCTTGGAGGAGAACTCCTACAATGAGCAGTTCTTC.

V is TRBV11-3 and J is TRBJ2-7; D might be TRBD2 (6 bases). Looked up from germline, CDR1 is SGHNT and CDR2 is YENEEA. This CDR3 is built from 13 residues. Deletions cut 4 bases from V and 0 bases from J, with 7 bases between. The CDR3 DNA is TGTGCCAGCAGCTCGGGACTCTCCTACGAGCAGTACTTC. It translates to CASSSGLSYEQYF.

This clone showed up just once. The chain joins TRBV23-1 to TRBJ2-7, with D possibly matching TRBD1 (6 bases). TRBV23-1 falls under the ORF class, with uncertain function. The CDR3 runs 13 residues. V lost 9 bases and J lost 3, with 15 bases in between. The CDR3 spells CARTLDSNYEQYF. Written as DNA, the CDR3 is TGCGCCAGGACTTTGGACAGTAACTACGAGCAGTACTTC.

The V gene is TRBV13, the J gene TRBJ2-3, with 7 bases identical to TRBD2. Germline CDR1 reads PRHDT; CDR2 reads FYEKMQ (reference sequence). After removal of 0 bases from V and 3 bases from J, the junction contained 3 bases not matched to a gene. This CDR3 has 15 residues. The CDR3 bases are TGTGCCAGCAGCTTAGGCTGGGGAGGGACAGATACGCAGTATTTT. It codes for CASSLGWGGTDTQYF.

V is TRBV25-1 and J is TRBJ1-5, with D maybe TRBD1 (6 bases). V lost 6 bases to trimming and J lost 3 bases, with 12 bases between them. The CDR3 is 14 residues long. The germline V gene encodes CDR1 MGHDK and CDR2 SYGVNS. Here the CDR3 reads CASSDGQINQPQHF. The CDR3 DNA is TGTGCCAGCAGCGACGGACAGATCAATCAGCCCCAGCATTTT.